Listed below are T cell receptor beta chains from one sample, sequenced in a study of beta chain features in type 1 diabetes. Some clones are missing from TCRdb's copy, which holds only in-frame ones; the method was immunoSEQ multiplex PCR. This table has some 640,000 clones, around an eighth appearing once. The sequenced material came from naive CD4+ T cells from blood. These receptors originate from a man aged 18 to 29 with type 1 diabetes. Both conserved end residues are part of each CDR3. Each record gives: clone size, D gene, V gene, J gene, CDR3 DNA, CDR3 protein. D genes are given only for firm matches. Size tells how often a clone was seen (once, few, many) or the class of an expanded clone, and some rows leave it out.

abundance: -
d_gene: -
v_gene: TRBV30
j_gene: TRBJ2-7
CDR3nt: TGTGCCTGGAGCCCCGGGGGAACCCACTACGAGCAGTACTTC
CDR3aa: CAWSPGGTHYEQYF

abundance: -
d_gene: -
v_gene: TRBV5-1
j_gene: TRBJ1-6
CDR3nt: TGCGCCAGCAGCTTGGCAGACCAGAGCTCCTATAATTCACCCCTCCACTTT
CDR3aa: CASSLADQSSYNSPLHF

abundance: -
d_gene: TRBD2
v_gene: TRBV5-4
j_gene: TRBJ2-1
CDR3nt: TGTGCCAGCAGCCTAAGGACTAGCGGGAATGAGCAGTTCTTC
CDR3aa: CASSLRTSGNEQFF

abundance: few
d_gene: -
v_gene: TRBV4-1
j_gene: TRBJ2-5
CDR3nt: TGCGCCAGCAGCCAAGTGGAGATTCAAGAGACCCAGTACTTC
CDR3aa: CASSQVEIQETQYF

abundance: -
d_gene: TRBD2
v_gene: TRBV5-1
j_gene: TRBJ2-7
CDR3nt: TGCGCCAGCAGCTTGGGCAGCGGGGGCTACGAGCAGTACTTC
CDR3aa: CASSLGSGGYEQYF

abundance: -
d_gene: -
v_gene: TRBV5-6
j_gene: TRBJ2-7
CDR3nt: TGTGCCAGCAGTCGCGAACTCGAGCAGTACTTC
CDR3aa: CASSRELEQYF

abundance: few
d_gene: -
v_gene: TRBV20-1
j_gene: TRBJ2-3
CDR3nt: TGCAGTGCTAGATTAGGAGATACGCAGTATTTT
CDR3aa: CSARLGDTQYF

abundance: -
d_gene: TRBD1
v_gene: TRBV9
j_gene: TRBJ2-7
CDR3nt: TGTGCCAGCAGCGAATCCGGGACAGGGGGCATCTACGAGCAGTACTTC
CDR3aa: CASSESGTGGIYEQYF

abundance: few
d_gene: -
v_gene: TRBV10-3
j_gene: TRBJ1-5
CDR3nt: TGTGCCATCAGTGAATGGGGCGGGATATCTCAGCCCCAGCATTTT
CDR3aa: CAISEWGGISQPQHF

abundance: -
d_gene: -
v_gene: TRBV6-7
j_gene: TRBJ2-3
CDR3nt: TGTGCCAGCGAGCGGTTCCTAGGGGATACGCAGTATTTT
CDR3aa: CASERFLGDTQYF

abundance: few
d_gene: -
v_gene: TRBV14
j_gene: TRBJ2-6
CDR3nt: TGTGCCAGCAGCCCAAGCTCTGGGGCCAACGTCCTGACTTTC
CDR3aa: CASSPSSGANVLTF

abundance: few
d_gene: TRBD2
v_gene: TRBV6-1
j_gene: TRBJ2-1
CDR3nt: TGTGCCAGCCCAGCGGGAGGGCCATCCAATGAGCAGTTCTTC
CDR3aa: CASPAGGPSNEQFF

abundance: -
d_gene: -
v_gene: TRBV7-2
j_gene: TRBJ2-7
CDR3nt: TGTGCCAGCAGCCAGGACCGTCCGAGGGAGCAGTACTTC
CDR3aa: CASSQDRPREQYF

abundance: -
d_gene: TRBD2
v_gene: TRBV7-3
j_gene: TRBJ2-7
CDR3nt: TGTGCCAGCAGCGCTAGCGGTGGGTACGAGCAGTACTTC
CDR3aa: CASSASGGYEQYF

abundance: few
d_gene: -
v_gene: TRBV29-1
j_gene: TRBJ2-6
CDR3nt: TGCAGCGTTGCACAGGACCCCACGGCCAACGTCCTGACTTTC
CDR3aa: CSVAQDPTANVLTF

abundance: few
d_gene: -
v_gene: TRBV2
j_gene: TRBJ1-1
CDR3nt: TGTGCCAGCAGCGTCAGCGCCGGTCTGAACACTGAAGCTTTCTTT
CDR3aa: CASSVSAGLNTEAFF

abundance: -
d_gene: -
v_gene: TRBV30
j_gene: TRBJ1-6
CDR3nt: TGTGCCTGGAGTGTATCATGGGCGGGGGGGTGGATTTCACCCCTCCACTTT
CDR3aa: CAWSVSWAGGWISPLHF

abundance: many
d_gene: -
v_gene: TRBV7-2
j_gene: TRBJ2-6
CDR3nt: TGTGCCAGCAGCTTAGTGAGCTCTGGGGCCAACGTCCTGACTTTC
CDR3aa: CASSLVSSGANVLTF

abundance: -
d_gene: -
v_gene: TRBV28
j_gene: TRBJ2-3
CDR3nt: TGTGCCACTAGCTCTCTGTCAGGGGGCACAGATACGCAGTATTTT
CDR3aa: CATSSLSGGTDTQYF

abundance: -
d_gene: -
v_gene: TRBV5-1
j_gene: TRBJ2-1
CDR3nt: TGCGCCAGCAGCTTGTCGGGGCCAACAGGGCTAAATGAGCAGTTCTTC
CDR3aa: CASSLSGPTGLNEQFF

abundance: -
d_gene: -
v_gene: TRBV27
j_gene: TRBJ2-7
CDR3nt: TGTGCCAGCAGTTTATCCTACGAGCAGTACTTC
CDR3aa: CASSLSYEQYF

abundance: few
d_gene: -
v_gene: TRBV4-1
j_gene: TRBJ1-5
CDR3nt: TGCGCCAGCAGCCAGGCACAGGGTGGCAGCAATCAGCCCCAGCATTTT
CDR3aa: CASSQAQGGSNQPQHF

abundance: few
d_gene: TRBD2
v_gene: TRBV5-1
j_gene: TRBJ2-5
CDR3nt: TGCGCCAGCAGCTCAAGGACTAGCGGGGAAGAGACCCAGTACTTC
CDR3aa: CASSSRTSGEETQYF

abundance: few
d_gene: -
v_gene: TRBV19
j_gene: TRBJ1-1
CDR3nt: TGTGCCAGTAGTGTAACAAGGATGAACACTGAAGCTTTCTTT
CDR3aa: CASSVTRMNTEAFF

abundance: -
d_gene: -
v_gene: TRBV28
j_gene: TRBJ1-6
CDR3nt: TGTGCCAGCAGTTTAGGAGCTGCCGGCAATTCACCCCTCCACTTT
CDR3aa: CASSLGAAGNSPLHF

abundance: few
d_gene: TRBD2
v_gene: TRBV4-3
j_gene: TRBJ2-3
CDR3nt: TGCGCCAGCAGCCTAACCGGGACTAGCGGCACAGATACGCAGTATTTT
CDR3aa: CASSLTGTSGTDTQYF

abundance: few
d_gene: -
v_gene: TRBV2
j_gene: TRBJ1-4
CDR3nt: TGTGCCAGCAGTGAACAGGGAAGCCCTAGGGAAAAACTGTTTTTT
CDR3aa: CASSEQGSPREKLFF